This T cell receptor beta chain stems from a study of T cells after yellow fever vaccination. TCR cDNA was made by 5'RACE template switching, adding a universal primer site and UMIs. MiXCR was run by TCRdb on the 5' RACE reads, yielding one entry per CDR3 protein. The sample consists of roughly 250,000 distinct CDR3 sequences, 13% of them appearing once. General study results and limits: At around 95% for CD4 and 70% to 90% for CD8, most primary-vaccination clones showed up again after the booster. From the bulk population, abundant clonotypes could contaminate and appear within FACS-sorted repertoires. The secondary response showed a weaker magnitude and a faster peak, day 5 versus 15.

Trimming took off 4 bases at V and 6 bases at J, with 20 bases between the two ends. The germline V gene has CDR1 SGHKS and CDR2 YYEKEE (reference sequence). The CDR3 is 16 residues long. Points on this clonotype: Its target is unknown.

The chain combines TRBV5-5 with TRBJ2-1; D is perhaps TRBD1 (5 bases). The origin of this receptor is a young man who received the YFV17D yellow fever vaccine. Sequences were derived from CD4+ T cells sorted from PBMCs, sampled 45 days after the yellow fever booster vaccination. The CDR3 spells CASSLDVWVRANEQFF. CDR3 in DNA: TGTGCCAGCAGCCTGGACGTTTGGGTCAGGGCCAATGAGCAGTTCTTC.